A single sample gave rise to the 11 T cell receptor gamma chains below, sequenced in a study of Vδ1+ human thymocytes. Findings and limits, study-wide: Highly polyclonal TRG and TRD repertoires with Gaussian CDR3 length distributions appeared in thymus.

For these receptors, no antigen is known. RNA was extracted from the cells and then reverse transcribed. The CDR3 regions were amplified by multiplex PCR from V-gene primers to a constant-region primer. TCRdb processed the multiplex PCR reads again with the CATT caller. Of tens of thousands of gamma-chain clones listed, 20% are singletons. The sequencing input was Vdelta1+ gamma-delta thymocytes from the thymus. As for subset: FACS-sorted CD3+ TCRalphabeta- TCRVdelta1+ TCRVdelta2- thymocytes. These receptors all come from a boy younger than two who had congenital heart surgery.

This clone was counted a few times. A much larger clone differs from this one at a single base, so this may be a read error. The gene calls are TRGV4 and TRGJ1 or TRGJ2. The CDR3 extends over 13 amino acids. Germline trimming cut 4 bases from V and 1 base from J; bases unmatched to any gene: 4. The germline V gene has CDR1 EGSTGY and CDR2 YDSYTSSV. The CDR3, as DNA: TGTGCCACCTGGGAGGGAAATTATTATAAGAAACTCTTT. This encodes CATWEGNYYKKLF.

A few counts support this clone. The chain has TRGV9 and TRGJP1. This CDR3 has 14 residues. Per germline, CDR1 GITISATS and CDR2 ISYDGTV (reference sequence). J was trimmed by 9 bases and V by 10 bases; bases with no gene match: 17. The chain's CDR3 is CAFSTNIYRWFKIF. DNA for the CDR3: TGTGCCTTCTCTACAAACATTTATCGTTGGTTCAAGATATTT.

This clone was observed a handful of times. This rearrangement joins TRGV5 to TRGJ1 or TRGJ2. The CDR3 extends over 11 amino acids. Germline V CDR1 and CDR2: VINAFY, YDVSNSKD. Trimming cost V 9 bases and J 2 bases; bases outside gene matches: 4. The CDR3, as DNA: TGTGCCACCCGCTATTATTATAAGAAACTCTTT. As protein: CATRYYYKKLF.

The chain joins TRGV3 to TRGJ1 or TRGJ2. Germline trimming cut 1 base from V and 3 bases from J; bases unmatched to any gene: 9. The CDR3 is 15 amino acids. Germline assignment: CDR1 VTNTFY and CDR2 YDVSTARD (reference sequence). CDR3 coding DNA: TGTGCCACCTGGGACAGCCGCGGGGGTTATTATAAGAAACTCTTT. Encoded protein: CATWDSRGGYYKKLF.

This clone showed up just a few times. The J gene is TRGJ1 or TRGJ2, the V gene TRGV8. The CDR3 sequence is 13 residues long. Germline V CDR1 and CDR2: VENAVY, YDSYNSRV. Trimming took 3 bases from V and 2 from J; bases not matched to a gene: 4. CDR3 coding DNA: TGTGCCACCTGGGATTACGATTATTATAAGAAACTCTTT. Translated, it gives CATWDYDYYKKLF.

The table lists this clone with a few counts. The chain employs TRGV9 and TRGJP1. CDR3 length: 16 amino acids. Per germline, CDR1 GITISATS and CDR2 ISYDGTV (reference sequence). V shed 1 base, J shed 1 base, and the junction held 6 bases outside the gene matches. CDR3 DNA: TGTGCCTTGTGGGAGGTCATATCTACCACTGGTTGGTTCAAGATATTT. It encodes CALWEVISTTGWFKIF.

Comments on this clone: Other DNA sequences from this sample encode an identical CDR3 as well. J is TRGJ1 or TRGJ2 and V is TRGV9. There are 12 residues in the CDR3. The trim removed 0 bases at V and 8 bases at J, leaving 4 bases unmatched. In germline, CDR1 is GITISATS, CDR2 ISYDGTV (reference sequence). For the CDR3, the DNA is TGTGCCTTGTGGGAGGTGCTCAATAAGAAACTCTTT. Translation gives CALWEVLNKKLF.

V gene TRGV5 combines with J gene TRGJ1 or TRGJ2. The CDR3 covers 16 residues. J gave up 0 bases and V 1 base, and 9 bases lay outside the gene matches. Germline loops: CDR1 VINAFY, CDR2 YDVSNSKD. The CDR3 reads CATWDSRGRNYYKKLF. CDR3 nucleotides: TGTGCCACCTGGGACAGCCGAGGCCGGAATTATTATAAGAAACTCTTT.

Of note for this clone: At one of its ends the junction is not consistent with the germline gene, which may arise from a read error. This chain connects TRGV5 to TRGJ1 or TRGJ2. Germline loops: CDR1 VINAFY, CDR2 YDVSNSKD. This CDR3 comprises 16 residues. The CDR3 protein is CATRDRRGHSNYKKLF. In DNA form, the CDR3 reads TGTGCCACCCGGGACAGGCGCGGCCATTCCAATTATAAGAAACTCTTT.

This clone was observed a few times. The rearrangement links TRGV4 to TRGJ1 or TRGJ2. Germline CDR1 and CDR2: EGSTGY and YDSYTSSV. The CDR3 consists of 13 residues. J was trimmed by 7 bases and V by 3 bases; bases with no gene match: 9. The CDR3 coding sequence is TGTGCCACCTGGGATTGCGAGAGGTATAAGAAACTCTTT. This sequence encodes CATWDCERYKKLF.

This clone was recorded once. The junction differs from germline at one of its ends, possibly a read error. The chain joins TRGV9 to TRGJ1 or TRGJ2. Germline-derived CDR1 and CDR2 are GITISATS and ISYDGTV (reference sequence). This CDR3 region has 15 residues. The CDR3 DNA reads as TGTGCCTTGTGGGAGGTGCATGAGGCCCGTTATGAGAAACTCTTT. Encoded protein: CALWEVHEARYEKLF.